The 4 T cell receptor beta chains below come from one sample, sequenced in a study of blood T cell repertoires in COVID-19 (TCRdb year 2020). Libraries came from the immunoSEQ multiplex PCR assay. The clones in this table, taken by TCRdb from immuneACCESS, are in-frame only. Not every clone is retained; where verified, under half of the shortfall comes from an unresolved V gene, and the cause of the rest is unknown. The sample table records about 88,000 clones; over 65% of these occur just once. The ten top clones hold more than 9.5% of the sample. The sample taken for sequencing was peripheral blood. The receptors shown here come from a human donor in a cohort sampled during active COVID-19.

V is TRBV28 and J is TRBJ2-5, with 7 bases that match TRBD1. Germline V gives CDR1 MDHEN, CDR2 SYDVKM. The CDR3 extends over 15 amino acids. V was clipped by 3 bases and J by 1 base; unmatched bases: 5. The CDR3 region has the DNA TGTGCCAGCAGTTTGGGACAGACCGGCCAAGAGACCCAGTACTTC. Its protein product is CASSLGQTGQETQYF. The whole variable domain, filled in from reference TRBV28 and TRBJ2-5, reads DVKVTQSSRYLVKRTGEKVFLECVQDMDHENMFWYRQDPGLGLRLIYFSYDVKMKEKGDIPEGYSVSREKKERFSLILESASTNQTSMYLCASSLGQTGQETQYFGPGTRLLVL.

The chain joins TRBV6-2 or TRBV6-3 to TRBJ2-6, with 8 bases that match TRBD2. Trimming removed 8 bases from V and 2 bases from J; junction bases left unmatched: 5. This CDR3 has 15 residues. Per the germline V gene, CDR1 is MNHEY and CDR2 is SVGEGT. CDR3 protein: CASGRGGAGANVLTF. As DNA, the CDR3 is TGTGCCAGCGGCCGGGGGGGCGCTGGGGCCAACGTCCTGACTTTC.

The CDR3 reads CATSDPGQGYYGYTF. As DNA, the CDR3 is TGTGCCACCAGTGATCCCGGACAGGGGTACTATGGCTACACCTTC. The rearrangement joins TRBV24-1 to TRBJ1-2, with 9 bases identical to TRBD1. CDR3 length: 15 amino acids. CDR1 and CDR2 from the germline V gene are KGHDR and SFDVKD. The V segment lost 3 bases and the J segment 3 bases; nucleotides outside the gene matches: 4.

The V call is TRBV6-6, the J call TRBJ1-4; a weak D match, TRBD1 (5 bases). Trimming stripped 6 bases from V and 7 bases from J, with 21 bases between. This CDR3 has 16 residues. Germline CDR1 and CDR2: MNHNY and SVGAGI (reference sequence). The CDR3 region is CASSPGRNDMVEKLFF. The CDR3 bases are TGTGCCAGCAGCCCAGGGCGAAACGACATGGTTGAAAAACTGTTTTTT.